A single T cell receptor (beta chain) is shown here with its context. Patients in Seattle were enrolled during active infection, then followed longitudinally. The data derive from a study of blood T cell repertoires in COVID-19. At the level of the study: Some COVID-19 samples were acute and others convalescent; all came from the United States, Italy and Spain. T cells, B-cell-depleted T cells, or PBMCs provided the cDNA or gDNA that served as material.

Original methodology: Amplification with reference gene primers provided the estimates of nucleated cell counts. The assay was immunoSEQ multiplex PCR, and TCRdb's table has in-frame clones only and misses some. That table gives V, J and clone size, and the DNA gave D and trimming. The table lists 150,000 to 200,000 clones, approximately 80% of them singletons. The CDR3 spans 15 residues. Trimming took 3 bases from V and 3 from J; bases not matched to a gene: 4. In germline, CDR1 is LGHNA, CDR2 YNFKEQ. The V call is TRBV4-2, the J call TRBJ2-7; 11 bases match TRBD2. The TCR sequence derives from a woman between 40 and 50 years old with COVID-19, enrolled during active disease. The sequencing input was peripheral blood. CDR3 sequence (DNA): TGTGCCAGCAGCCAGGTAGCGGGAGGGAGCTACGAGCAGTACTTC. Residues: CASSQVAGGSYEQYF.